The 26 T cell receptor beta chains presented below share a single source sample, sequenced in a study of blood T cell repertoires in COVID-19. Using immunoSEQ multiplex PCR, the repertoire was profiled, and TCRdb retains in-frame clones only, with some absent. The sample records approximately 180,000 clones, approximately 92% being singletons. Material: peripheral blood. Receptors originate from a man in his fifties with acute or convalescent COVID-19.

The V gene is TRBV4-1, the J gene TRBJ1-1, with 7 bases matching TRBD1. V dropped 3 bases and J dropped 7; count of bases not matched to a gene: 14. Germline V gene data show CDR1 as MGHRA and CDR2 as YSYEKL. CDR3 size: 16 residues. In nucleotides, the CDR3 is TGCGCCAGCAGCCATCCGGGACAGCGCTACGGCCATGAAGCTTTCTTT. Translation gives CASSHPGQRYGHEAFF.

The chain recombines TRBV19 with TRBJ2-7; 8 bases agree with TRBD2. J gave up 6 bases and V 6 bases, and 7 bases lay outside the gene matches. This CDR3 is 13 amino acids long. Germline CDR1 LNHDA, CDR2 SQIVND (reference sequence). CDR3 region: CASSLGGVGEQYF. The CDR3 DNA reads TGTGCCAGTAGCCTCGGGGGGGTCGGCGAGCAGTACTTC. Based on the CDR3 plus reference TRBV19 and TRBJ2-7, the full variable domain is DGGITQSPKYLFRKEGQNVTLSCEQNLNHDAMYWYRQDPGQGLRLIYYSQIVNDFQKGDIAEGYSVSREKKESFPLTVTSAQKNPTAFYLCASSLGGVGEQYFGPGTRLTVT.

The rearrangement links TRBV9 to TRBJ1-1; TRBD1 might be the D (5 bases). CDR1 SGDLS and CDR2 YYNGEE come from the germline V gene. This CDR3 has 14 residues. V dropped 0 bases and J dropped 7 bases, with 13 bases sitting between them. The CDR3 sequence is CASSVDGGASEAFF. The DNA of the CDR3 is TGTGCCAGCAGCGTAGATGGAGGGGCAAGTGAAGCTTTCTTT.

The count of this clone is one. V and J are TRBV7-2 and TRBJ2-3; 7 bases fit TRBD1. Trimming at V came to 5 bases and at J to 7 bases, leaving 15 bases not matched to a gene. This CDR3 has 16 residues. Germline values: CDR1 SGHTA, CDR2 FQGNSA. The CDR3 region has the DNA TGTGCCAGCAGCCGGCCGGGACAGACCTCGTCGAATACGCAGTATTTT. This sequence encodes CASSRPGQTSSNTQYF.

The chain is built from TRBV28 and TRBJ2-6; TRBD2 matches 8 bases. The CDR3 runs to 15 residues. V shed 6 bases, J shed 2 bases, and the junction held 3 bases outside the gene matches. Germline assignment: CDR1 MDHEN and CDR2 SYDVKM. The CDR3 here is CASRGAGAGANVLTF. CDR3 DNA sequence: TGTGCCAGCAGGGGAGCGGGGGCTGGGGCCAACGTCCTGACTTTC.

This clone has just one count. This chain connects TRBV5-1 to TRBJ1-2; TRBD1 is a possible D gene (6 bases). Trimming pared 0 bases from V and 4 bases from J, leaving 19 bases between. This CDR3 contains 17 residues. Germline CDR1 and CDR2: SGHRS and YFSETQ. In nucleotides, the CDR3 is TGCGCCAGCAGCTTGGGAACTAGAGCAGGGGAGCTCTATGGCTACACCTTC. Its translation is CASSLGTRAGELYGYTF.

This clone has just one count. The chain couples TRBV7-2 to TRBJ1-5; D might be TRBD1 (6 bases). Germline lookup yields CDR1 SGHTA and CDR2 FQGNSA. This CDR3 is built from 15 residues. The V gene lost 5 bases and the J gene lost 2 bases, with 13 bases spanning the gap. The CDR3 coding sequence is TGTGCCAGCAGCCCCCGTGAGGGGGGCAATCAGCCCCAGCATTTT. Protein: CASSPREGGNQPQHF.

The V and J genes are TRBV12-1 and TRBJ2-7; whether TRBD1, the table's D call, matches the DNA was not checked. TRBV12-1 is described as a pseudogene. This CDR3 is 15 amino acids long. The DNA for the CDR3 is TGTGCCAGCAGCTCAACAGGGGATAATACTTACGAGCAGTACTTC. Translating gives CASSSTGDNTYEQYF.

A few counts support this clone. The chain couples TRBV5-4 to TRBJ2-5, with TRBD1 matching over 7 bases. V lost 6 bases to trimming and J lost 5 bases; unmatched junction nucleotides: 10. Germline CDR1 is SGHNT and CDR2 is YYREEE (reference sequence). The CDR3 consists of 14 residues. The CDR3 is CASKLDRAEETQYF. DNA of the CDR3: TGTGCCAGCAAACTCGACAGGGCTGAGGAGACCCAGTACTTC.

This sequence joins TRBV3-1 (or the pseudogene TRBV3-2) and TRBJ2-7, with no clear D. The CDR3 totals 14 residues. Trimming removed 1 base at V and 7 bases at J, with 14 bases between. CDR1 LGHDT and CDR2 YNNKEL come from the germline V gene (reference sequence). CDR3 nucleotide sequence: TGTGCCAGCAGCCAAGGAGTGGGTGCGGTGGAGCAGTACGTC. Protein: CASSQGVGAVEQYV.

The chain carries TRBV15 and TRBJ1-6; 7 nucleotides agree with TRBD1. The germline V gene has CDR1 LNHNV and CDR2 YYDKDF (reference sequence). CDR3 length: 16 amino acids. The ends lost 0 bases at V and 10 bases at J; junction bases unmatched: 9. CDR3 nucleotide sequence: TGTGCCACCAGCAGAGATCAGGGGGGTCCCCGCTCACCCCTCCACTTT. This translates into CATSRDQGGPRSPLHF.

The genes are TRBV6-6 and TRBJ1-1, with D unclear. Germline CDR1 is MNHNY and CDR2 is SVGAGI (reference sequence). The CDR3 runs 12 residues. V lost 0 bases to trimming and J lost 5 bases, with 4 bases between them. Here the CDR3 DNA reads TGTGCCAGCAGTTACTCGAGGACTGAAGCTTTCTTT. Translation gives CASSYSRTEAFF.

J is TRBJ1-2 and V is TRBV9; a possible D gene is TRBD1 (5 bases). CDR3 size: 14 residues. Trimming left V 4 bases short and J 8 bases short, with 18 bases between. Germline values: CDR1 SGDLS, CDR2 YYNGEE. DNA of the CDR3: TGTGCCAGCAGCCCCGCCGTCGGGGGGAGCGGCTACACCTTC. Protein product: CASSPAVGGSGYTF.

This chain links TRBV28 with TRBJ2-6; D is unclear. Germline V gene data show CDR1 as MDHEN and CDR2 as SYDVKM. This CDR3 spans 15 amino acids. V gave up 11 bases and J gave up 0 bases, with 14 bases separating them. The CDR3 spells CASNSHSSGANVLTF. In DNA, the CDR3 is TGTGCCTCAAATAGTCACAGCTCTGGGGCCAACGTCCTGACTTTC.

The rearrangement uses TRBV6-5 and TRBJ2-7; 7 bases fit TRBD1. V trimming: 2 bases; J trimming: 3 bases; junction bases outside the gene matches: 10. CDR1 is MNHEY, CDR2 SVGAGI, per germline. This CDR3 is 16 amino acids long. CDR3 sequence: CASSYSDPRQGYEQYV. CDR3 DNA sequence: TGTGCCAGCAGTTACAGCGACCCGCGACAGGGCTACGAGCAGTACGTC.

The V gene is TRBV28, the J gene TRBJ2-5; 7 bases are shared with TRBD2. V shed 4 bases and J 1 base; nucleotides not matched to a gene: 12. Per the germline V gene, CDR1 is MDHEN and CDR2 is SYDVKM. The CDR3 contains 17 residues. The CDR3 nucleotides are TGTGCCAGCAGTTCGTTCGGGGCGGGAGATGGCCAAGAGACCCAGTACTTC. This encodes CASSSFGAGDGQETQYF.

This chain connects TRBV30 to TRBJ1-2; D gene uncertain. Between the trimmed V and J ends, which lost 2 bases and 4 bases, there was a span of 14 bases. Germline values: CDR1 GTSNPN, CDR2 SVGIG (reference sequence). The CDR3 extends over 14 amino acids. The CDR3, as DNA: TGTGCCTGGAGTTATGATGGGCAAGGCTATGGCTACACCTTC. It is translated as CAWSYDGQGYGYTF.

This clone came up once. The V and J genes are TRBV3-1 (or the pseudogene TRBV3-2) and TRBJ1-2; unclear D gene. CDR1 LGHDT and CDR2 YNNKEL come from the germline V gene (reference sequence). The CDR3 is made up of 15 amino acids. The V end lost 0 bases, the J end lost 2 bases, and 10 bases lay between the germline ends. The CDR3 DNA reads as TGTGCCAGCAGCCAAGATCTACAGACCAACTATGGCTACACCTTC. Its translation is CASSQDLQTNYGYTF.

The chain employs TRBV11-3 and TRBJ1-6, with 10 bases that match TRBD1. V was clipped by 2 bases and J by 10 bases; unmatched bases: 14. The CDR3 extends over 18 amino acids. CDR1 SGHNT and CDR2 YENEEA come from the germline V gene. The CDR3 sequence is CASSLPNPDRGLRSPLHF. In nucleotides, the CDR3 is TGTGCCAGCAGCTTACCCAACCCCGACAGGGGGCTTAGGTCACCCCTCCACTTT. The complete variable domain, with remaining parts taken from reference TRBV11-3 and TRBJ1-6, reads EAGVVQSPRYKIIEKKQPVAFWCNPISGHNTLYWYLQNLGQGPELLIRYENEEAVDDSQLPKDRFSAERLKGVDSTLKIQPAELGDSAVYLCASSLPNPDRGLRSPLHFGNGTRLTVT.

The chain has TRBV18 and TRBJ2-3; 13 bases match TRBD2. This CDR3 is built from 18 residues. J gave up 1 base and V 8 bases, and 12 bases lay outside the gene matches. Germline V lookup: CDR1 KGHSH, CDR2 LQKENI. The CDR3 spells CASRTGTSGTYGTDTQYF. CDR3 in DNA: TGTGCCAGCCGGACCGGGACTAGCGGGACCTATGGCACAGATACGCAGTATTTT.

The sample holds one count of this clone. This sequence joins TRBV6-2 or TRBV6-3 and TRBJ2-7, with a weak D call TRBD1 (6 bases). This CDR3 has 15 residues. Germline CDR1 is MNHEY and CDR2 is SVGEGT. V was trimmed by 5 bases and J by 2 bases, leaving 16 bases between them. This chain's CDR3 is CASSTRQDPPYEQYV. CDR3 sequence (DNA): TGTGCCAGCAGTACACGACAGGACCCGCCCTACGAGCAGTACGTC.

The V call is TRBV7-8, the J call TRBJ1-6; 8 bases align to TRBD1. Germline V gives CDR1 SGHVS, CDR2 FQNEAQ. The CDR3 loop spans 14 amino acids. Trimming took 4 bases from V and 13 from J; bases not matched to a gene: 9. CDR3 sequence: CASSSGQGILPLHF. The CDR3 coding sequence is TGTGCCAGCAGCTCCGGACAGGGCATCCTCCCCCTCCACTTT.

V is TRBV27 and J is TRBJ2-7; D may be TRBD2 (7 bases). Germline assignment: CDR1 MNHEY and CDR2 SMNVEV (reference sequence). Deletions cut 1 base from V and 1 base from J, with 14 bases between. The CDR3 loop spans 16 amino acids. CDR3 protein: CASSLLGGLQSYEQYF. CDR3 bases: TGTGCCAGCAGTTTATTGGGGGGGCTTCAATCCTACGAGCAGTACTTC.

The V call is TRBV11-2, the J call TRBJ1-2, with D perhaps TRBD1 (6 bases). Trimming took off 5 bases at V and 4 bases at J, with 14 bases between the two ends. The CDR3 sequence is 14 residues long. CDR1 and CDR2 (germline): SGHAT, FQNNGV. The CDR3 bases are TGTGCCAGCAGCCTAGGACAGATCTTCTATGGCTACACCTTC. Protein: CASSLGQIFYGYTF.

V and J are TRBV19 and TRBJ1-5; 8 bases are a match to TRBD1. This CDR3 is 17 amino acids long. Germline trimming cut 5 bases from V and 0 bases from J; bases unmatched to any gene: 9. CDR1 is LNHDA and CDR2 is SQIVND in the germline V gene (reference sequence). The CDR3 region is CASSGGRGPYSNQPQHF. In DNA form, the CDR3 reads TGTGCCAGTAGTGGGGGCAGGGGGCCCTATAGCAATCAGCCCCAGCATTTT.

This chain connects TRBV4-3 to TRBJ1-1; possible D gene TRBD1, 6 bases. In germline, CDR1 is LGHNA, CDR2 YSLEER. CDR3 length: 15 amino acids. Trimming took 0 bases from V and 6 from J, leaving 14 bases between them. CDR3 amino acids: CASSQERTAGAEAFF. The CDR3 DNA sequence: TGCGCCAGCAGCCAAGAGCGGACAGCAGGAGCTGAAGCTTTCTTT.